This T cell receptor (beta chain) was sequenced for a study of CD8+ T cells in alopecia areata. On the study more broadly: Treated patients were given oral tofacitinib, which was dosed at 5 to 10 mg twice daily. Tofacitinib ran 6 to 18 months, followed by 6 months off drug. Study results and limitations: Normal scalp had lower clonality than lesional scalp, with alopecia totalis/universalis lesions showing this most strongly. Clarity of TCR sharing across patients fell short of that in mice, possibly HLA-related.

Worth noting for this clone: Its antigen is not identified.

Treatment: oral pan-JAK inhibitor, 5-10 mg twice daily. Trimming pared 3 bases from V and 0 bases from J, leaving 18 bases between. The CDR3 consists of 17 residues. Germline CDR1 SGHNT, CDR2 YYREEE (reference sequence). The authors extracted RNA and reverse transcribed it into cDNA as the sequencing template. Produced via immunoSEQ multiplex PCR; TCRdb's table is partial and in-frame only. This table holds under 350,000 clones, nearly 60% found once. The sequence was collected from a human donor with alopecia areata. The chain combines TRBV5-4 with TRBJ1-1; perhaps TRBD1 as D (6 bases). The sample here was CD4+ T cells sorted from blood, taken at week 24, from a patient treated with tofacitinib. CDR3 region: CASSSGTRRGMNTEAFF. The CDR3 DNA follows: TGTGCCAGCAGCTCTGGGACACGACGGGGTATGAACACTGAAGCTTTCTTT.